The T cell receptor beta chain described here comes from a study of blood T cell repertoires in COVID-19. Study overall: T cells, B-cell-depleted T cells, or PBMCs supplied cDNA or gDNA.

Germline V gene lookup returns CDR1 SNHLY and CDR2 FYNNEI. The CDR3 is 12 amino acids. With 10 bases removed from V and 7 bases from J, the gap between germline ends came to 17 bases. Here immunoSEQ multiplex PCR was the method, and the copy in TCRdb shows in-frame clones only, minus some. The repertoire has 90,000 to 140,000 clones, approximately 80% of them found once; the top ten carry around 10%. This clone was picked up a small number of times. The sequence was obtained from a woman aged 65 to 85 with acute or convalescent COVID-19. The chain has TRBV2 and TRBJ2-7; possibly TRBD1 for D (6 bases). The sequencing input was peripheral blood. In nucleotides, the CDR3 is TGTGCCATAAAGGACAGCCACCTGGAGCAGTACTTC. It yields the protein CAIKDSHLEQYF.